These 32 T cell receptor beta chains originate from one sample sequenced in a study of identical twins. MiXCR, run by TCRdb on the 5' RACE reads, gives a single entry per CDR3 protein. Of about 470,000 distinct CDR3 sequences listed, approximately 25% are singletons. This sample also belongs to another study, concerning T cells expressing NK-cell markers.

Sequenced: CD4+ T cells sorted from blood. These receptors came from a woman between 18 and 29 years old in good health.

This chain connects TRBV12-3 or TRBV12-4 to TRBJ2-1; D gene unclear. The CDR3 runs to 14 residues. Trimming pared 8 bases from V and 0 bases from J, leaving 11 bases between. CDR3 DNA: TGTGCCAGCTTGGAGTACGGCTCCTACAATGAGCAGTTCTTC. This codes for CASLEYGSYNEQFF.

This clonotype was counted ten times or more. The chain joins TRBV12-3 or TRBV12-4 to TRBJ1-6, with D perhaps TRBD1 (6 bases). The CDR3 spans 15 residues. Deletions cut 3 bases from V and 9 bases from J, with 15 bases between. The CDR3 coding sequence is TGTGCCAGCAGTTTCCCAGGGGTGAATAGTTCACCCCTCCACTTT. Translating gives CASSFPGVNSSPLHF.

This clonotype came up a few times. The chain uses TRBV5-1 and TRBJ1-1; 9 nucleotides agree with TRBD1. J was trimmed by 3 bases and V by 0 bases; bases with no gene match: 6. CDR3 size: 16 residues. Germline CDR1 and CDR2: SGHRS and YFSETQ. CDR3 in amino acids: CASSLARTGADTEAFF. DNA for the CDR3: TGCGCCAGCAGCTTGGCGAGGACAGGGGCTGACACTGAAGCTTTCTTT.

The chain employs TRBV6-2 or TRBV6-3 and TRBJ2-3; D ambiguous. The CDR3 spans 15 residues. In germline, CDR1 is MNHEY, CDR2 SVGEGT. Between the trimmed V and J ends, which lost 7 bases and 7 bases, there was a span of 21 bases. The CDR3 nucleotides read TGTGCCAGCAACCGAGGCCTCGGGTCCCAGAATACGCAGTATTTT. This gives the protein CASNRGLGSQNTQYF.

This clonotype was detected only a few times. This chain links TRBV5-4 with TRBJ2-4; possibly TRBD1 for D (7 bases). Germline assignment: CDR1 SGHNT and CDR2 YYREEE (reference sequence). The CDR3 is 20 residues long. V lost 0 bases to trimming and J lost 0 bases, with 22 bases between them. The CDR3 nucleotides read TGTGCCAGCAGCTTGGGACGGGGGACAGACGTTAGGCTAGCCAAAAACATTCAGTACTTC. Amino acid sequence: CASSLGRGTDVRLAKNIQYF.

The V and J genes are TRBV28 and TRBJ2-5; D remains unclear. Germline assignment: CDR1 MDHEN and CDR2 SYDVKM. Between the trimmed V and J ends, which lost 8 bases and 6 bases, there was a span of 10 bases. The CDR3 sequence is 11 residues long. This CDR3 is CASGLTKTQYF. The CDR3 nucleotides read TGTGCCAGCGGCTTAACAAAGACCCAGTACTTC.

The J gene is TRBJ1-2, the V gene TRBV11-2; 9 nucleotides agree with TRBD1. This CDR3 region has 18 residues. Germline V gene lookup returns CDR1 SGHAT and CDR2 FQNNGV. The V gene end was trimmed by 7 bases and the J gene end by 4 bases; junction bases not matched to a gene: 19. The CDR3, as DNA: TGTGCCAGCACACGCGGATATTTCGGGGACAGGGTGAGCTATGGCTACACCTTC. Protein sequence: CASTRGYFGDRVSYGYTF.

The V call is TRBV20-1, the J call TRBJ2-3, with D unresolved. Looked up from germline, CDR1 is DFQATT and CDR2 is SNEGSKA (reference sequence). This CDR3 has 10 amino acids. The ends were cut back, 3 bases at V and 6 bases at J, with 4 bases in the middle. In nucleotides, the CDR3 is TGCAGTGCTAGTGATGATACGCAGTATTTT. It yields the protein CSASDDTQYF.

V is TRBV10-3 and J is TRBJ2-7; 13 bases map to TRBD2. The CDR3 totals 13 residues. The V segment lost 10 bases and the J segment 3 bases; nucleotides outside the gene matches: 3. The V gene's germline CDR1 is ENHRY and CDR2 SYGVKD. CDR3 nucleotides: TGTGCCAGTGGGACTAGCGGGATCTACGAGCAGTACTTC. Translation: CASGTSGIYEQYF.

This chain uses TRBV7-9 with TRBJ1-1; the D gene is possibly TRBD1 (5 bases). CDR3 length equals 16 residues. V was pared by 5 bases and J by 0 bases, with 16 bases between. CDR1 SEHNR and CDR2 FQNEAQ come from the germline V gene (reference sequence). The CDR3 is CASSRSRGNMNTEAFF. CDR3 in DNA: TGTGCCAGCAGCCGTAGTCGGGGGAACATGAACACTGAAGCTTTCTTT.

This clonotype showed up just once. CDR3 DNA sequence: TGCGCCAGCAGCTTCATCCCCCTAAGGCTGGCTAAAGATACGCAGTATTTT. Residues: CASSFIPLRLAKDTQYF. This chain connects TRBV5-1 to TRBJ2-3, with D uncertain. This CDR3 has 17 residues. The V end lost 2 bases, the J end lost 5 bases, and 21 bases lay between the germline ends. Germline values: CDR1 SGHRS, CDR2 YFSETQ.

This clonotype was found a few times. V usage is TRBV5-1 and J usage is TRBJ2-6, with TRBD1 as a possible D gene (5 bases). This CDR3 is 17 amino acids long. CDR1 and CDR2 from the germline V gene are SGHRS and YFSETQ. Trimming cost V 4 bases and J 0 bases, with 14 bases left between them. The CDR3 sequence: CASSEGTGISGANVLTF. For the CDR3, the DNA is TGCGCCAGCAGCGAAGGAACAGGAATCTCTGGGGCCAACGTCCTGACTTTC. Full variable domain (outside the CDR3, taken from reference TRBV5-1 and TRBJ2-6): KAGVTQTPRYLIKTRGQQVTLSCSPISGHRSVSWYQQTPGQGLQFLFEYFSETQRNKGNFPGRFSGRQFSNSRSEMNVSTLELGDSALYLCASSEGTGISGANVLTFGAGSRLTVL.

The chain is built from TRBV12-3 or TRBV12-4 and TRBJ2-7; unclear D gene. The CDR3 sequence is 12 residues long. With 5 bases removed from V and 6 bases from J, the gap between germline ends came to 11 bases. The CDR3 loop is CASSQPRTEQYF. The CDR3, as DNA: TGTGCCAGCAGTCAACCGCGGACCGAGCAGTACTTC.

This clonotype has a handful of counts. J is TRBJ2-1 and V is TRBV6-2 or TRBV6-3, with 10 positions matching TRBD2. With V trimmed by 6 bases and J by 8 bases, 7 bases remained unmatched. CDR1 is MNHEY and CDR2 is SVGEGT in the germline V gene. CDR3 length: 14 amino acids. For the CDR3, the DNA is TGTGCCAGCAGCAAACTAGCGGGATACTATGAGCAGTTCTTC. Translated, it gives CASSKLAGYYEQFF.

This clonotype occurred a few times. This chain connects TRBV7-9 to TRBJ2-3; no reliable D call. Germline V CDR1 and CDR2: SEHNR, FQNEAQ (reference sequence). Trimming pared 0 bases from V and 4 bases from J, leaving 5 bases between. The CDR3 runs 13 residues. Here the CDR3 DNA reads TGTGCCAGCAGCTTAGCTTCGGCAGATACGCAGTATTTT. The encoded protein is CASSLASADTQYF.

This clonotype has just a few counts. The rearrangement joins TRBV20-1 to TRBJ2-5; TRBD2 matches at 10 bases. Looked up from germline, CDR1 is DFQATT and CDR2 is SNEGSKA (reference sequence). J lost 2 bases, V lost 2 bases, and 8 bases had no gene match. This CDR3 has 16 residues. CDR3 DNA: TGCAGTGCTAGACCCAGCGGGGGGGCCAGACAAGAGACCCAGTACTTC. Amino acids: CSARPSGGARQETQYF.

This clonotype has only a few counts. The CDR3 spells CASSLGTTGLNTEAFF. The CDR3 coding sequence is TGCGCCAGCAGCCTAGGAACGACAGGGTTGAACACTGAAGCTTTCTTT. The chain couples TRBV5-1 to TRBJ1-1; 7 nucleotides align to TRBD1. Trimming cost V 4 bases and J 0 bases; bases outside gene matches: 9. This CDR3 has 16 amino acids. Germline V gives CDR1 SGHRS, CDR2 YFSETQ.

There are a few counts of this clonotype. The CDR3, as DNA: TGCAGTGCTAGCTGGGGGTTGGCTGGCTACACCTTC. This gives the protein CSASWGLAGYTF. V and J are TRBV20-1 and TRBJ1-2, with a tentative D call TRBD1 (5 bases). Germline V CDR1 and CDR2: DFQATT, SNEGSKA (reference sequence). The V and J ends lost 3 bases and 7 bases respectively, with 12 bases between them. The CDR3 spans 12 residues.

A remark on this clonotype: The CDR3 ends on some other residue instead of the conserved phenylalanine or tryptophan, so this is likely a read error. The CDR3 sequence is CSARDLRSSYNEQFY. DNA for the CDR3: TGCAGTGCTAGAGATCTCAGGAGCTCCTACAATGAGCAGTTCTAC. The genes are TRBV20-1 and TRBJ2-1; the D is unclear. The CDR3 has 15 residues. Germline lookup yields CDR1 DFQATT and CDR2 SNEGSKA (reference sequence). V was clipped by 0 bases and J by 0 bases, with 9 bases between them.

The rearrangement joins TRBV12-3 or TRBV12-4 to TRBJ2-2; TRBD2 might be the D (6 bases). The V gene lost 6 bases and the J gene lost 7 bases, with 21 bases spanning the gap. This CDR3 region has 16 residues. This CDR3 is CASSPNSGGPLGELFF. Written as DNA, the CDR3 is TGTGCCAGCAGCCCGAATAGCGGAGGCCCCCTCGGGGAGCTGTTTTTT.

The chain carries TRBV12-3 or TRBV12-4 and TRBJ2-3; 13 bases map to TRBD2. The CDR3 is 15 amino acids. V gave up 5 bases and J gave up 11 bases; unmatched junction bases: 10. CDR3 protein: CASSPAGTSGTGQYF. CDR3 DNA: TGTGCCAGCAGTCCTGCCGGGACTAGCGGGACGGGGCAGTATTTT.

This clonotype has more than one count but fewer than ten. The rearrangement uses TRBV20-1 and TRBJ2-7; 8 bases align to TRBD2. Germline CDR1 is DFQATT and CDR2 is SNEGSKA (reference sequence). Trimming removed 5 bases from V and 1 base from J; junction bases left unmatched: 4. This CDR3 contains 13 residues. DNA for the CDR3: TGCAGTGCTGCTAGCGGGCGGTCCTACGAGCAGTACTTC. It yields the protein CSAASGRSYEQYF.

This clonotype was seen a handful of times. The CDR3 sequence: CASSFRGKGGYTF. CDR3 nucleotide sequence: TGCGCCAGCAGCTTTCGGGGGAAGGGAGGCTACACCTTC. The chain uses TRBV5-1 and TRBJ1-2; D possibly corresponds to TRBD1 (5 bases). V shed 2 bases and J shed 8 bases, with 13 bases lying between them. This CDR3 comprises 13 residues. CDR1 and CDR2 from the germline V gene are SGHRS and YFSETQ.

This clonotype has only a few counts. The CDR3 bases are TGTGCCAGCAGCCCAGTCTCGGCTAGCGGTGACAATGAGCAGTTCTTC. Its protein is CASSPVSASGDNEQFF. This chain connects TRBV7-9 to TRBJ2-1; 7 nucleotides align to TRBD2. After removal of 5 bases from V and 5 bases from J, the junction contained 12 bases not matched to a gene. The CDR3 extends over 16 amino acids. The germline V gene has CDR1 SEHNR and CDR2 FQNEAQ (reference sequence).

The V call is TRBV19, the J call TRBJ1-5, with 9 positions matching TRBD1. The CDR3 spans 15 residues. Germline CDR1 is LNHDA and CDR2 is SQIVND (reference sequence). V shed 5 bases, J shed 6 bases, and the junction held 8 bases outside the gene matches. The CDR3: CASSPQGARGQPQHF. CDR3 bases: TGTGCCAGTAGTCCACAGGGGGCGCGCGGTCAGCCCCAGCATTTT.

DNA for the CDR3: TGTGCCACCAGCAGAGATAAGGCTAGCGGGAGTGTCGGGGAGCTGTTTTTT. Translation: CATSRDKASGSVGELFF. This sequence joins TRBV15 and TRBJ2-2; 10 nucleotides align to TRBD2. Germline V gene sequence: CDR1 LNHNV, CDR2 YYDKDF (reference sequence). CDR3 length: 17 residues. The junction had 8 bases not matched to a gene; V was cut back by 0 bases and J by 7 bases.

There are a few counts of this clonotype. The genes are TRBV12-3 or TRBV12-4 and TRBJ1-5; 10 bases agree with TRBD1. V dropped 5 bases and J dropped 6; count of bases not matched to a gene: 1. The CDR3 consists of 13 residues. The CDR3 coding sequence is TGTGCCAGCAGTGGGACAGGGGTTCAGCCCCAGCATTTT. This translates into CASSGTGVQPQHF.

This clonotype appeared a few times. The genes are TRBV20-1 and TRBJ1-2, with D maybe TRBD1 (5 bases). Germline V gives CDR1 DFQATT, CDR2 SNEGSKA (reference sequence). Between the trimmed V and J ends, which lost 0 bases and 6 bases, there was a span of 14 bases. This CDR3 is 14 amino acids long. The CDR3 region is CSARDVRQINGYTF. The CDR3 DNA reads as TGCAGTGCTAGAGATGTAAGACAGATCAATGGCTACACCTTC.

This clonotype was counted ten times or more. The genes are TRBV7-9 and TRBJ2-5; unclear D gene. The CDR3 contains 14 residues. Deletions cut 2 bases from V and 5 bases from J, with 12 bases between. In germline, CDR1 is SEHNR, CDR2 FQNEAQ (reference sequence). CDR3 nucleotides: TGTGCCAGCAGCTTACTCGGCACGCGGGAGACCCAGTACTTC. This translates into CASSLLGTRETQYF.

The chain has TRBV20-1 and TRBJ2-3; D is unresolved. V dropped 0 bases and J dropped 4 bases, with 14 bases sitting between them. Germline lookup yields CDR1 DFQATT and CDR2 SNEGSKA (reference sequence). This CDR3 contains 15 residues. CDR3 coding DNA: TGCAGTGCTAGAGATCCCCGGATGCACGCAGATACGCAGTATTTT. Its protein is CSARDPRMHADTQYF.

The genes are TRBV12-3 or TRBV12-4 and TRBJ1-1; the D is unclear. With 4 bases removed from V and 1 base from J, the gap between germline ends came to 10 bases. The CDR3 runs 14 residues. In nucleotides, the CDR3 is TGTGCCAGCAGTTCCCTGAGTGGGAACACTGAAGCTTTCTTT. Encoded protein: CASSSLSGNTEAFF.

The chain has TRBV29-1 and TRBJ2-3; D is uncertain. Trimming took 3 bases from V and 4 from J, leaving 11 bases between them. This CDR3 has 13 residues. Germline V gene sequence: CDR1 SQVTM, CDR2 ANQGSEA. The CDR3 bases are TGCAGCGTTGAGGGTCGTAGGGCAGATACGCAGTATTTT. Protein sequence: CSVEGRRADTQYF.